The entry below describes one T cell receptor (beta chain). Its antigen remains unidentified. This record comes from a study of Ad26.COV2.S vaccination and SARS-CoV-2 variants. Across the whole study: Participants got Ad26.COV2.S intramuscularly, once or twice 56 days apart.

Profiled with immunoSEQ multiplex PCR; TCRdb holds only in-frame clones, not every one. In the table there are about 400,000 clones, under 90% of which are singletons. General study points: People given the vaccine had a wider spike-specific TCR breadth than placebo recipients did.

Trimming removed 4 bases from V and 11 bases from J, with 13 bases in between. Germline V gene lookup returns CDR1 SGHTA and CDR2 FQGNSA. The CDR3 totals 12 residues. Documented treatment: around 19 received Ad26.COV2.S at low or high dose, single or two shots; about five received placebo; per-sample allocation not given. Sample collection was performed on day 63 after the first vaccine or placebo injection. Immunization relied on an Ad26 vector, which expressed Wuhan-strain SARS-CoV-2 spike. The receptor's source is a person aged 18-65 years who received the Ad26.COV2.S COVID-19 vaccine or a placebo. V and J are TRBV7-2 and TRBJ2-3; possible D gene TRBD2, 6 bases. This specimen consisted of peripheral blood, obtained in a trial of Ad26.COV2.S vaccine versus placebo. The CDR3 protein is CASSSSSGGQYF. The CDR3 DNA reads as TGTGCCAGCAGCTCCTCTTCCGGGGGGCAGTATTTT. Filled out from reference TRBV7-2 and TRBJ2-3, the complete variable domain reads GAGVSQSPSNKVTEKGKDVELRCDPISGHTALYWYRQSLGQGLEFLIYFQGNSAPDKSGLPSDRFSAERTGGSVSTLTIQRTQQEDSAVYLCASSSSSGGQYFGPGTRLTVL.